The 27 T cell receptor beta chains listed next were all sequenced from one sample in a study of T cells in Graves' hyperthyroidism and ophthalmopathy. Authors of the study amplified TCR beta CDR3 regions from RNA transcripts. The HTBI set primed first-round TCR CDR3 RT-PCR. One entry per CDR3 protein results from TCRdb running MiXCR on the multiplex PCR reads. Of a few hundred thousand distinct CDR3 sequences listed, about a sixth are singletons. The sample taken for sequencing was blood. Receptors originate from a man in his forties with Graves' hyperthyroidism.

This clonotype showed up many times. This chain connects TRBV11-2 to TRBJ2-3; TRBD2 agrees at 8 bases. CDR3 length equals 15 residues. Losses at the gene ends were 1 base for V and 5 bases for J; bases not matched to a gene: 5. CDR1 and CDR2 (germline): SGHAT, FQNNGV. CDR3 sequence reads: CASSLAGGAGDTQYF. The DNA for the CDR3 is TGTGCCAGCAGCTTAGCGGGGGGGGCAGGAGATACGCAGTATTTT.

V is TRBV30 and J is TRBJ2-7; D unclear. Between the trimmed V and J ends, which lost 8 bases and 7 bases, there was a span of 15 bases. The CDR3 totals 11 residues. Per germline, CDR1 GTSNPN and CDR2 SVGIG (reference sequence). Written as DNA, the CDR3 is TGTGCCCAGACGGCTATGGGGGAGCAGTACTTC. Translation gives CAQTAMGEQYF.

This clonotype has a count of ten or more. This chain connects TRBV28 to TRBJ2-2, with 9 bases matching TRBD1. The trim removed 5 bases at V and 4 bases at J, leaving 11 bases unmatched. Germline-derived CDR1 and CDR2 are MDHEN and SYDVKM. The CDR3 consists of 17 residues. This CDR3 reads CASSPNLGQGPTGELFF. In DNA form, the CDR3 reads TGTGCCAGCAGTCCAAACCTAGGACAGGGGCCCACCGGGGAGCTGTTTTTT.

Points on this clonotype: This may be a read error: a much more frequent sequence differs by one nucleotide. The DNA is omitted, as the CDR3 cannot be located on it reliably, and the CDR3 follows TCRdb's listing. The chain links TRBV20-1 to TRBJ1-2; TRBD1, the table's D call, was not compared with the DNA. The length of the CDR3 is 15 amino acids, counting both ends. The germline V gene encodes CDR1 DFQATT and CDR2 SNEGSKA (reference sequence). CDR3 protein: CSARGDSRYNYGCTF.

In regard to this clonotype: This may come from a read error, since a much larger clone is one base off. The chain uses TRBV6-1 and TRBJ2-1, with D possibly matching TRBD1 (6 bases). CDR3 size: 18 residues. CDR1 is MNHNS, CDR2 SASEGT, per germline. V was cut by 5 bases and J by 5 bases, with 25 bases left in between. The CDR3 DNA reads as TGTGCCAGCAGTCGACCCTCTTCCAGGGGCAGAGGGGACAATGAGCAGTTCTTC. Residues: CASSRPSSRGRGDNEQFF.

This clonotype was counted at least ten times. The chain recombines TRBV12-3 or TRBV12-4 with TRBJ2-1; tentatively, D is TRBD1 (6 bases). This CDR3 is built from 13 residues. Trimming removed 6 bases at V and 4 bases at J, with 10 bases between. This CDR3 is CASRRQEYNEQFF. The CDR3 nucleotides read TGTGCCAGCAGACGACAGGAGTACAATGAGCAGTTCTTC.

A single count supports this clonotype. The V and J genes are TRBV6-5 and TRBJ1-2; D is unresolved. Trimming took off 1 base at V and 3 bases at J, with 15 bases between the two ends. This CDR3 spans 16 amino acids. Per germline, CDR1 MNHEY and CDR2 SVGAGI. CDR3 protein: CASSYFRFTGYYGYTF. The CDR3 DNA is TGTGCCAGCAGTTACTTTCGCTTTACCGGGTACTATGGCTACACCTTC.

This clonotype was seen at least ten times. CDR3 sequence: CRGVGSANTEAFF. In DNA, the CDR3 is TGCAGGGGGGTGGGGTCAGCTAACACTGAAGCTTTCTTT. The gene calls are TRBV20-1 and TRBJ1-1; a possible D gene is TRBD1 (5 bases). Germline values: CDR1 DFQATT, CDR2 SNEGSKA (reference sequence). The CDR3 loop spans 13 amino acids.

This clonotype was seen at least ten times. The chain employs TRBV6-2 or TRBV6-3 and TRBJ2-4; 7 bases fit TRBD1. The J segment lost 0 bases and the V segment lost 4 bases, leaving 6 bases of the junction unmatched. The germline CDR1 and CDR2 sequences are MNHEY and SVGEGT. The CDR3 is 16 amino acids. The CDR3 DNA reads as TGTGCCAGCAGTTTACAGGGGATTATAGCCAAAAACATTCAGTACTTC. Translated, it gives CASSLQGIIAKNIQYF.

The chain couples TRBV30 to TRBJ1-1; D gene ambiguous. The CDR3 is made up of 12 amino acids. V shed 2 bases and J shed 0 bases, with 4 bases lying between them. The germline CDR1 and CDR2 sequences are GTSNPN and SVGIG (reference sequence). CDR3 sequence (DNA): TGTGCCTGGAGTTTCGTGAACACTGAAGCTTTCTTT. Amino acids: CAWSFVNTEAFF.

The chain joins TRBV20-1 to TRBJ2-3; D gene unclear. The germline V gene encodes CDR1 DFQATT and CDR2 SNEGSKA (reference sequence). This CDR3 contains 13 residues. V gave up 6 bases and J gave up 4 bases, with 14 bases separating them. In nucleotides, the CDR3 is TGCAGTGCCGACGCATCTTGGGCAGATACGCAGTATTTT. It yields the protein CSADASWADTQYF.

The CDR3 sequence: CATSRGAGEKLFF. The CDR3 DNA reads as TGTGCCACCAGTCGGGGGGCTGGTGAAAAACTGTTTTTT. The chain has TRBV24-1 and TRBJ1-4, with D maybe TRBD1 (6 bases). CDR3 length: 13 residues. The V and J ends lost 6 bases and 7 bases respectively, with 11 bases between them. Germline CDR1 reads KGHDR; CDR2 reads SFDVKD.

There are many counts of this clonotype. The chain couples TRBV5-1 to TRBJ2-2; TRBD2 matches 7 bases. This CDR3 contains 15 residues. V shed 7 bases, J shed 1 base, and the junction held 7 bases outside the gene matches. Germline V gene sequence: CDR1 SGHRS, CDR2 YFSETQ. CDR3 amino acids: CASAPWGGNTGELFF. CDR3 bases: TGCGCCAGCGCCCCCTGGGGGGGGAACACCGGGGAGCTGTTTTTT.

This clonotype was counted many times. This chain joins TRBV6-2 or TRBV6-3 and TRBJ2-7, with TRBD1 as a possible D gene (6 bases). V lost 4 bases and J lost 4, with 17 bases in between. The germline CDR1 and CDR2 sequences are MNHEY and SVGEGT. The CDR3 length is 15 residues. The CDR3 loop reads CASSWRTGIRYEQYF. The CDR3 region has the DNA TGTGCCAGCAGTTGGCGAACAGGGATTCGATACGAGCAGTACTTC.

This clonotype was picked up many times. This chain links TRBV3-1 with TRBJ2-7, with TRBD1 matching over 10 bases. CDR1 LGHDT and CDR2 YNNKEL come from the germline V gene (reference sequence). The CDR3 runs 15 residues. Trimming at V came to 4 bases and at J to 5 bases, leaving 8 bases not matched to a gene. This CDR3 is CASSPYDRGPHEQYF. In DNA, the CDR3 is TGTGCCAGCAGCCCGTATGACAGGGGGCCTCACGAGCAGTACTTC.

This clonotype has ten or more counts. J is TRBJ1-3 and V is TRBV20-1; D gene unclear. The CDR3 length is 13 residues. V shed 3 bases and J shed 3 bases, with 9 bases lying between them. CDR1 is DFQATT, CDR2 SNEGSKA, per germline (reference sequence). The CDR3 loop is CSASTANGNTIYF. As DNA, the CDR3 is TGCAGTGCTAGTACCGCCAATGGAAACACCATATATTTT.

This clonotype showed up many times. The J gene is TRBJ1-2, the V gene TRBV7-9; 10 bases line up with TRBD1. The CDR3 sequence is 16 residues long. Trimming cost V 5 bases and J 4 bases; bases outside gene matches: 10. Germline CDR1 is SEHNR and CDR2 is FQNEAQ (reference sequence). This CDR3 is CASSADRQGAGYGYTF. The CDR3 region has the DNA TGTGCCAGCAGCGCCGACCGACAGGGGGCAGGCTATGGCTACACCTTC.

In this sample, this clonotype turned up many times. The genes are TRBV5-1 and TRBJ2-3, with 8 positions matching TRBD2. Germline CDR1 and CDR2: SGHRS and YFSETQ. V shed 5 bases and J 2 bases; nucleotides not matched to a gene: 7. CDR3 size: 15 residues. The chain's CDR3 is CASRDTSGHTDTQYF. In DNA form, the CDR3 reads TGCGCCAGCAGGGATACTAGCGGACACACAGATACGCAGTATTTT.

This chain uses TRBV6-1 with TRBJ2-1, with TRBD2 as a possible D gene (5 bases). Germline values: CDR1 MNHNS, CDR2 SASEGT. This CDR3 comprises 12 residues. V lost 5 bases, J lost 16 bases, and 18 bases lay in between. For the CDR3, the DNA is TGTGCCAGCAGTCCCCGAGGGCGGTACCTCTTCTTC. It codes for CASSPRGRYLFF.

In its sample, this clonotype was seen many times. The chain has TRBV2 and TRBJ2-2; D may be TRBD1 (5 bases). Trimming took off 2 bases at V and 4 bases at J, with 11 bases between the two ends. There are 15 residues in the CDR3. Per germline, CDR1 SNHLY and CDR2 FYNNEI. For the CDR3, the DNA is TGTGCCAGCAGTGAAAGGGGTACAACCACCGGGGAGCTGTTTTTT. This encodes CASSERGTTTGELFF. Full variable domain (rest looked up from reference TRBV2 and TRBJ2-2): EPEVTQTPSHQVTQMGQEVILRCVPISNHLYFYWYRQILGQKVEFLVSFYNNEISEKSEIFDDQFSVERPDGSNFTLKIRSTKLEDSAMYFCASSERGTTTGELFFGEGSRLTVL.

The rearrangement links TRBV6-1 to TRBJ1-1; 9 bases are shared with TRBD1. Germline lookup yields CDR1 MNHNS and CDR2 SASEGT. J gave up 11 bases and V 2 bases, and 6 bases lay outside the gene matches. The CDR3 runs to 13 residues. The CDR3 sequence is CASSEQGQGLAFF. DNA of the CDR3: TGTGCCAGCAGTGAACAAGGACAGGGGCTGGCTTTCTTT.

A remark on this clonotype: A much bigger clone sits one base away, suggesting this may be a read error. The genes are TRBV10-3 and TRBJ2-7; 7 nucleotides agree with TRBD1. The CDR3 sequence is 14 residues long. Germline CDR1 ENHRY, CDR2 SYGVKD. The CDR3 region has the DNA TGTGCCACCGAATTAAGACAGGGTGAGCACGAGCAGCACTTC. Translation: CATELRQGEHEQHF.

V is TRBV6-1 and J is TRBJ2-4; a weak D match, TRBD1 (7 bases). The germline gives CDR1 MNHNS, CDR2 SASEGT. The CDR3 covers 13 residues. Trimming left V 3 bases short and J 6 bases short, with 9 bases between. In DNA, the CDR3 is TGTGCCAGCAGTGATCAGGGGGGAAACATTCAGTACTTC. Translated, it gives CASSDQGGNIQYF.

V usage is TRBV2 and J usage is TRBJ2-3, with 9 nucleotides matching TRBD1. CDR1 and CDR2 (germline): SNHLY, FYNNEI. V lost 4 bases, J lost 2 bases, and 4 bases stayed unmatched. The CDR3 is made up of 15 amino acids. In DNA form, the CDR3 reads TGTGCCAGCAGTGTCCGGGACAGGGTCACAGATACGCAGTATTTT. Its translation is CASSVRDRVTDTQYF.

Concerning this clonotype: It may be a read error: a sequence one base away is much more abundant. The DNA of the CDR3 is TGTGCCAGCAGCTTAAGCCACGGGGGCTATGGCCACACCTTC. Protein: CASSLSHGGYGHTF. The chain joins TRBV11-1 to TRBJ1-2; D perhaps matches TRBD1 (6 bases). CDR1 SGHAT and CDR2 FQDESV come from the germline V gene (reference sequence). The CDR3 covers 14 residues.

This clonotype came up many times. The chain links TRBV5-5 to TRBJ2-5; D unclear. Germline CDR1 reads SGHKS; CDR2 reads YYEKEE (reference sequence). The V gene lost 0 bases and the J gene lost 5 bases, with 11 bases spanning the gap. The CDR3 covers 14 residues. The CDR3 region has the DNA TGTGCCAGCAGCTTGGGGGGTCTTAGGGAGACCCAGTACTTC. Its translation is CASSLGGLRETQYF.

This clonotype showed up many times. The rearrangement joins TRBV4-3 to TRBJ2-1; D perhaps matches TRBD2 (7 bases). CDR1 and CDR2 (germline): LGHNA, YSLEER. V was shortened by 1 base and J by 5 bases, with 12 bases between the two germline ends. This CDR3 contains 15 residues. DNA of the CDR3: TGCGCCAGCAGCCAAGTGGGGGGGCCCCACAATGAGCAGTTCTTC. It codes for CASSQVGGPHNEQFF.